This TCR beta chain was identified in a study of blood T cell repertoires in COVID-19. Study background: The origin of the acute and convalescent COVID-19 samples was the United States, Italy and Spain. T cells, B-cell-depleted T cells, or PBMCs provided the cDNA or gDNA that served as material.

From germline, CDR1 is SEHNR and CDR2 FQNEAQ (reference sequence). The CDR3 has 11 amino acids. Deletions cut 2 bases from V and 3 bases from J, with 2 bases between. Repertoires were generated with immunoSEQ multiplex PCR, while TCRdb's copy carries only in-frame clones and drops some. Of tens of thousands of clones listed, about 90% are singletons. This clone was seen only once. The sequencing input was peripheral blood. The chain joins TRBV7-9 to TRBJ2-7, with D unresolved. The origin of this receptor is a man aged 50-59 years with active COVID-19. This CDR3 is CASSLYYEQYF. Here the CDR3 DNA reads TGTGCCAGCAGCTTATACTACGAGCAGTACTTC.